This T cell receptor (beta chain) stems from a study of regulatory T cells in long-lasting Graves disease. This clonotype has ten or more counts. Its specificity is unknown. General study results and limits: Public clonotype sharing was higher in persistent than newly diagnosed patients. Favored gene segments in persistent disease were TRBV28, TRBJ1-2 and TRBJ2-5.

The TCR beta library used iRepertoire HTBI primers with Arm-PCR amplification of CDR3. TCRdb used MiXCR to reprocess the multiplex PCR reads, holding one entry per CDR3 protein. Found here are about 470,000 distinct CDR3 sequences, roughly 20% of them singletons; the top ten hold 6.5% to 8%. Time point defined: persistent/refractory GD, antithyroid drugs over 5 years with positive TRAb. Extracted PBMC RNA gave rise to the TCR library. Per the germline V gene, CDR1 is MDHEN and CDR2 is SYDVKM. J was trimmed by 2 bases and V by 4 bases; bases with no gene match: 17. The CDR3 is 20 amino acids. Specimen: peripheral blood mononuclear cells (PBMCs), collected when the disease was refractory, from a patient treated with antithyroid drugs. V is TRBV28 and J is TRBJ2-3, with 11 bases aligning to TRBD2. This sequence was found in a female donor with Graves disease. CDR3 sequence (DNA): TGTGCCAGCAGTTCCACCGGGACTAGCGGACGAGAGGGGAACACAGATACGCAGTATTTT. This translates into CASSSTGTSGREGNTDTQYF.